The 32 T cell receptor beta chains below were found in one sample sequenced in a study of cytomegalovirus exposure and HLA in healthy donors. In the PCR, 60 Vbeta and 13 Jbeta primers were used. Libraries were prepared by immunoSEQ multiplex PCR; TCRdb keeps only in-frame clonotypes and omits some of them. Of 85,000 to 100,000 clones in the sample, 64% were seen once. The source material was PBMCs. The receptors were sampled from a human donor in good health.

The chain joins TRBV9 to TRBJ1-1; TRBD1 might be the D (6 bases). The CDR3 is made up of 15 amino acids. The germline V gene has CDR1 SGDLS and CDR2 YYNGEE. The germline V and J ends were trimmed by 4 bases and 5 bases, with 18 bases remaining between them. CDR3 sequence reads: CASSPRRGAGTEAFF. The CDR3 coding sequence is TGTGCCAGCAGCCCCCGCCGGGGGGCAGGAACTGAAGCTTTCTTT.

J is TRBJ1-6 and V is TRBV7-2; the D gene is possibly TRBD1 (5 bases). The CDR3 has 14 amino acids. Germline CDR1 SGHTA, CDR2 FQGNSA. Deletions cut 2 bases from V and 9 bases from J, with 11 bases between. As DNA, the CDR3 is TGTGCCAGCAGCTTATGGGGGGAAAGTTCACCCCTCCACTTT. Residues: CASSLWGESSPLHF.

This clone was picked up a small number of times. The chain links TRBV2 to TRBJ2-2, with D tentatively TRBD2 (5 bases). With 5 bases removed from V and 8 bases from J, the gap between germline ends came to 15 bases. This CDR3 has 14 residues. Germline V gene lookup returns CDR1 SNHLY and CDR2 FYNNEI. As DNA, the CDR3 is TGTGCCAGCAGTACCCGGACTTCTGGGGGGGAGCTGTTTTTT. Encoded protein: CASSTRTSGGELFF. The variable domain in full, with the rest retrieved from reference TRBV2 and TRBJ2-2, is EPEVTQTPSHQVTQMGQEVILRCVPISNHLYFYWYRQILGQKVEFLVSFYNNEISEKSEIFDDQFSVERPDGSNFTLKIRSTKLEDSAMYFCASSTRTSGGELFFGEGSRLTVL.

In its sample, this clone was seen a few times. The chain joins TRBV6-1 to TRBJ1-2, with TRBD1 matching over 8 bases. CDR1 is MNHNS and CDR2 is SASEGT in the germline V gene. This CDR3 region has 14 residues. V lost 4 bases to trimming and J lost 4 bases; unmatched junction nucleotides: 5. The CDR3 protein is CASSVTGGSYGYTF. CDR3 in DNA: TGTGCCAGCAGTGTTACAGGGGGTAGCTATGGCTACACCTTC.

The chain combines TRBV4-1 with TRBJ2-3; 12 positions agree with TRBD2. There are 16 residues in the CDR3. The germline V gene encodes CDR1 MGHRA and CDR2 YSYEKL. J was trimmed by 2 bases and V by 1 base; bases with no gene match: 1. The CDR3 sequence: CASSQGTSGDTDTQYF. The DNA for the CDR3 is TGCGCCAGCAGCCAAGGGACTAGCGGGGACACAGATACGCAGTATTTT.

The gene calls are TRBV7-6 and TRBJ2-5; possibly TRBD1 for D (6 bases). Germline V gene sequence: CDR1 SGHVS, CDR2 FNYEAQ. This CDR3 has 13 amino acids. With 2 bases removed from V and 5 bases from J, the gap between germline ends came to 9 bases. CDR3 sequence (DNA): TGTGCCAGCAGCTTAAGAAGGGGGGAGACCCAGTACTTC. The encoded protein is CASSLRRGETQYF.

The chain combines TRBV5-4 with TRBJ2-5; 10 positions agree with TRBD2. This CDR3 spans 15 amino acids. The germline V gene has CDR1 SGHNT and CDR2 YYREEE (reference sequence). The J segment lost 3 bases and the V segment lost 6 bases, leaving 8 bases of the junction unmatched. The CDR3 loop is CASTNLAGAEETQYF. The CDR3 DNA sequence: TGTGCCAGCACCAACCTAGCGGGGGCCGAAGAGACCCAGTACTTC.

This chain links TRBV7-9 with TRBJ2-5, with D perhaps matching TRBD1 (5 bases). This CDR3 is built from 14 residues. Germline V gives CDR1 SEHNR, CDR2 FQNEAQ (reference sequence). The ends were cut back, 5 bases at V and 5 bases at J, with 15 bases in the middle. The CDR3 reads CASSLKQGGETQYF. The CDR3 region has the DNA TGTGCCAGCAGCCTAAAGCAGGGTGGGGAGACCCAGTACTTC.

Here the CDR3 DNA reads TGTGCCACCGATGCAGGATCCGCTGAAGCTTTCTTT. This gives the protein CATDAGSAEAFF. The chain has TRBV10-3 and TRBJ1-1; D remains unclear. The CDR3 spans 12 residues. CDR1 ENHRY and CDR2 SYGVKD come from the germline V gene. V was pared by 10 bases and J by 6 bases, with 15 bases between.

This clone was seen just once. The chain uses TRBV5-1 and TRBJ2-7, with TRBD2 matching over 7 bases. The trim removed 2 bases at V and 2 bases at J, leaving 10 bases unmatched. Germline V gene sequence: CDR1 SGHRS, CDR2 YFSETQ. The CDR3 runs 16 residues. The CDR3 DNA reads TGCGCCAGCAGCTTATTTGGGACCGCGGGGGCCTACGAGCAGTACTTC. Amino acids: CASSLFGTAGAYEQYF.

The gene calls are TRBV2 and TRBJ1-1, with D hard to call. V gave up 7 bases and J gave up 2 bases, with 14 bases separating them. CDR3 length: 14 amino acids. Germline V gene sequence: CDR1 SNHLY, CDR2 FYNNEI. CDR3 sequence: CASTGWWINTEAFF. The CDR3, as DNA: TGTGCCAGCACGGGTTGGTGGATCAACACTGAAGCTTTCTTT.

In nucleotides, the CDR3 is TGCGCCAGCAGCTTGAATCCGGGACTGAGGGAGCAGTACTTC. Its protein is CASSLNPGLREQYF. The chain is built from TRBV5-1 and TRBJ2-7; D is possibly TRBD2 (6 bases). The CDR3 contains 14 residues. Trimming took off 1 base at V and 7 bases at J, with 15 bases between the two ends. CDR1 SGHRS and CDR2 YFSETQ come from the germline V gene.

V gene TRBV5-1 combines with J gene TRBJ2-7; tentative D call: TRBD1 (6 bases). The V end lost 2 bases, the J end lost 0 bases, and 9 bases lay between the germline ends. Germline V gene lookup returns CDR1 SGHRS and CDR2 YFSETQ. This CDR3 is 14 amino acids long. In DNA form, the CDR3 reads TGCGCCAGCAGCTTTACGGACAGCTCCTACGAGCAGTACTTC. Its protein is CASSFTDSSYEQYF.

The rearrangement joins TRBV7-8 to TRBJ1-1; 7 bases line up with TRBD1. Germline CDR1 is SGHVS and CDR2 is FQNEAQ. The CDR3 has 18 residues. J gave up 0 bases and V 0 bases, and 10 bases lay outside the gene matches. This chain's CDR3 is CASSLAFGTAIMNTEAFF. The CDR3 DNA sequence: TGTGCCAGCAGCTTAGCGTTCGGGACAGCCATAATGAACACTGAAGCTTTCTTT.

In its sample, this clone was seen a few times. CDR3 residues: CASSPGGNTGELFF. DNA of the CDR3: TGCGCCAGCAGTCCGGGGGGGAACACCGGGGAGCTGTTTTTT. The genes are TRBV4-1 and TRBJ2-2, with 7 bases matching TRBD2. V was pared by 6 bases and J by 1 base, with 2 bases of the junction left unmatched. Germline CDR1 reads MGHRA; CDR2 reads YSYEKL. This CDR3 has 14 residues.

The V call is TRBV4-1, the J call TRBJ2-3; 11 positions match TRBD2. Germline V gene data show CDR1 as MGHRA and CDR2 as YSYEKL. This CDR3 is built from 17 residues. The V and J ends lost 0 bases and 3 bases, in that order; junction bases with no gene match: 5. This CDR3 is CASSQESTSGGTDTQYF. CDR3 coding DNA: TGCGCCAGCAGCCAAGAATCTACTAGCGGGGGAACAGATACGCAGTATTTT.

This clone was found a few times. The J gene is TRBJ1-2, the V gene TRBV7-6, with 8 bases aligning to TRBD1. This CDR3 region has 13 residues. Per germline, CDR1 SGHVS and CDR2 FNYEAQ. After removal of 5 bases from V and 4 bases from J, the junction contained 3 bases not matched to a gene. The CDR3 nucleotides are TGTGCCAGCAGCATAGGACAGGGCTATGGCTACACCTTC. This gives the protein CASSIGQGYGYTF.

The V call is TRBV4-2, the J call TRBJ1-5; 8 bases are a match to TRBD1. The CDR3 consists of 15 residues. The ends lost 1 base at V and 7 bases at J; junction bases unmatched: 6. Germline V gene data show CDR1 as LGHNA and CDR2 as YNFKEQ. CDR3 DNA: TGTGCCAGCAGCCAAGTGGACAGGGCAAACCAGCCCCAGCATTTT. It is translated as CASSQVDRANQPQHF.

The CDR3 sequence is CATSRDSRVTDTQYF. As DNA, the CDR3 is TGTGCCACCAGCAGAGATTCGCGAGTGACAGATACGCAGTATTTT. This rearrangement joins TRBV15 to TRBJ2-3; the D is unclear. This CDR3 is built from 15 residues. Trimming stripped 0 bases from V and 3 bases from J, with 10 bases between. The germline V gene has CDR1 LNHNV and CDR2 YYDKDF (reference sequence).

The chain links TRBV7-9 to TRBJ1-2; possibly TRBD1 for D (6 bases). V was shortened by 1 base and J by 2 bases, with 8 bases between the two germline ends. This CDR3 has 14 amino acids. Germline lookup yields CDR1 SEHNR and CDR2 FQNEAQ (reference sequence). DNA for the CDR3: TGTGCCAGCAGCTTAGGCGGGGGCAACTATGGCTACACCTTC. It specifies CASSLGGGNYGYTF. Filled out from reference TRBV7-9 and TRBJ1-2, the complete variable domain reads DTGVSQNPRHKITKRGQNVTFRCDPISEHNRLYWYRQTLGQGPEFLTYFQNEAQLEKSRLLSDRFSAERPKGSFSTLEIQRTEQGDSAMYLCASSLGGGNYGYTFGSGTRLTVV.

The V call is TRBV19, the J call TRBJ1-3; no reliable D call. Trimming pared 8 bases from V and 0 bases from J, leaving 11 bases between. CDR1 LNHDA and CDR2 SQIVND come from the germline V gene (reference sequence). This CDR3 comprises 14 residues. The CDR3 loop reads CASVPDFSGNTIYF. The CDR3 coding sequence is TGTGCCAGTGTCCCCGACTTCTCTGGAAACACCATATATTTT.

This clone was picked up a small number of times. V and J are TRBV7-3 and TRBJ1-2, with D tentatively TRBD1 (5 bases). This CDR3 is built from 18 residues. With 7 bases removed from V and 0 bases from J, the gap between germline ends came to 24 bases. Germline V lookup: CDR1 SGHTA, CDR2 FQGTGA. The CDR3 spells CASNVGAVGSLANYGYTF. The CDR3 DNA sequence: TGTGCCAGCAACGTAGGGGCTGTAGGTAGCTTAGCTAACTATGGCTACACCTTC.

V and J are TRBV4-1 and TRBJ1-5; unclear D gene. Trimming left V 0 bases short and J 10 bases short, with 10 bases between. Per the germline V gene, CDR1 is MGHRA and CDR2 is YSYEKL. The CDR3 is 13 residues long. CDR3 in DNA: TGCGCCAGCAGCCAAGAAGCAGCGATACCCCAGCATTTT. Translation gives CASSQEAAIPQHF.

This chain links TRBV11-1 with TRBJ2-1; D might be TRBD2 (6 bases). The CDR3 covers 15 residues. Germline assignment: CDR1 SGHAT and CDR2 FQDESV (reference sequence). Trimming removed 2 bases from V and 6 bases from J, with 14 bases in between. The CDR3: CASSLNPRLVNEQFF. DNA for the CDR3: TGTGCCAGCAGCTTAAACCCCAGACTAGTCAATGAGCAGTTCTTC. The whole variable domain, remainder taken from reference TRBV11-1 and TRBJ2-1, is EAEVAQSPRYKITEKSQAVAFWCDPISGHATLYWYRQILGQGPELLVQFQDESVVDDSQLPKDRFSAERLKGVDSTLKIQPAELGDSAMYLCASSLNPRLVNEQFFGPGTRLTVL.

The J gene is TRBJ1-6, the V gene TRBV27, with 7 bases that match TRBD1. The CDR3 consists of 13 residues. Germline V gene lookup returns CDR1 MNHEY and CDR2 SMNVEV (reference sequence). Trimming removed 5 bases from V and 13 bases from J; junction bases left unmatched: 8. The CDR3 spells CASSAQGSSPLHF. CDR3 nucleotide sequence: TGTGCCAGCAGTGCACAGGGGTCGAGCCCCCTCCACTTT.

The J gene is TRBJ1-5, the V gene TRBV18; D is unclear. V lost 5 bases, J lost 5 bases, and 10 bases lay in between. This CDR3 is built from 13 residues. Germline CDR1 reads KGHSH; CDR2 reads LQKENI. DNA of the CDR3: TGTGCCAGCTCAGAAGGCGGATATCAGCCCCAGCATTTT. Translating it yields CASSEGGYQPQHF.

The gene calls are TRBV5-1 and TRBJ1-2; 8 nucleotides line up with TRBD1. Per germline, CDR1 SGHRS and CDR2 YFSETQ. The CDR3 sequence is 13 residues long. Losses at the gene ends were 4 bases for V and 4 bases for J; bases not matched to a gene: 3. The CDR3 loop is CASSAGQVYGYTF. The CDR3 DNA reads TGCGCCAGCAGCGCGGGACAGGTCTATGGCTACACCTTC.

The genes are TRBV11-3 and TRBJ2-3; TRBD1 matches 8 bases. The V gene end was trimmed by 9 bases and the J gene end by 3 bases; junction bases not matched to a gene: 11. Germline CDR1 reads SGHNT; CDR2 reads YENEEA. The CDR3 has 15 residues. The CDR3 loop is CASRDRSRSTDTQYF. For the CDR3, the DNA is TGTGCCAGTAGGGACAGGTCCCGATCTACAGATACGCAGTATTTT.

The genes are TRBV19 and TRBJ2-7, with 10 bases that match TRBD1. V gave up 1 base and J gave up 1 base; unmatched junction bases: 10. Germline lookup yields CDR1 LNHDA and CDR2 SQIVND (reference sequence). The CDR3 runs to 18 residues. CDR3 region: CASSIVFSGTGESYEQYF. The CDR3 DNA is TGTGCCAGTAGTATAGTCTTCTCCGGGACAGGGGAGTCCTACGAGCAGTACTTC.

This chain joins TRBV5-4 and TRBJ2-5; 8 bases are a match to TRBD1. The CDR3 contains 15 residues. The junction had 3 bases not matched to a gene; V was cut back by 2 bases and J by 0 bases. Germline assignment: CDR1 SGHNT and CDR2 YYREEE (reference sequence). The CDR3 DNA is TGTGCCAGCAGCTTCGGGACAGGCTACCAAGAGACCCAGTACTTC. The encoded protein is CASSFGTGYQETQYF.

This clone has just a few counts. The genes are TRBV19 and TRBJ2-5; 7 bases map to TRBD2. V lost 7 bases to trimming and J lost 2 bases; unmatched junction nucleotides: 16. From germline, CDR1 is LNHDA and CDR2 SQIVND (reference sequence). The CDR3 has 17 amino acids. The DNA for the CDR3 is TGTGCCAGTAAGTTATCGGGGCTAGCGGCTCCTCAAGAGACCCAGTACTTC. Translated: CASKLSGLAAPQETQYF.

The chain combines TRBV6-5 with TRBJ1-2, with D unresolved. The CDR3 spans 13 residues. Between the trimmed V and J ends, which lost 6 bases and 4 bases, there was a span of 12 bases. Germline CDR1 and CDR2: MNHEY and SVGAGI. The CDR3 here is CASSRTESYGYTF. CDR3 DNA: TGTGCCAGCAGCCGTACAGAATCCTATGGCTACACCTTC.